This T cell receptor beta chain was identified in a study of blood T cell repertoires in COVID-19. Measured with immunoSEQ multiplex PCR; TCRdb has only the in-frame clones, and not every one. The profile shows roughly 73,000 clones, roughly 87% of them singletons. Trimming took 5 bases from V and 6 from J; bases not matched to a gene: 6. This CDR3 is 13 amino acids long. The germline V gene encodes CDR1 SEHNR and CDR2 FQNEAQ (reference sequence). The rearrangement uses TRBV7-9 and TRBJ1-2; 7 positions match TRBD1. The sample taken for sequencing was peripheral blood. This receptor was obtained from a man at least 80 years old with acute or convalescent COVID-19. Written as DNA, the CDR3 is TGTGCCAGCAGCCTCGACAGGGTCCATGGCTACACCTTC. Its protein is CASSLDRVHGYTF.